Following are 15 T cell receptor beta chains from one sample sequenced in a study of shared clonotypes between healthy human individuals. The repertoire was sequenced with immunoSEQ multiplex PCR; TCRdb's copy has only in-frame clones and lacks some. The sample consists of about 1 million clones, 60% to 80% of them appearing once. Specimen: memory CD4+ T cells sorted from blood. Subset denoted: CD45RA-negative fraction. Every receptor here comes from a man aged 18 to 29 in good health.

The chain links TRBV4-1 to TRBJ2-5; 8 nucleotides line up with TRBD2. The CDR3 spans 18 residues. Per the germline V gene, CDR1 is MGHRA and CDR2 is YSYEKL. J lost 0 bases, V lost 4 bases, and 13 bases had no gene match. The CDR3 sequence is CASSPILAPGLDQETQYF. The DNA for the CDR3 is TGCGCCAGCAGCCCCATCCTTGCCCCGGGACTAGACCAAGAGACCCAGTACTTC.

The chain combines TRBV6-6 with TRBJ2-2, with 9 bases identical to TRBD1. The CDR3 runs 16 residues. With 6 bases clipped from V and 5 bases from J, the junction kept 10 bases outside the gene matches. Germline CDR1 is MNHNY and CDR2 is SVGAGI (reference sequence). The CDR3 DNA reads as TGTGCCAGCAGGGCCGTCGGGACAGGGTTTACCGGGGAGCTGTTTTTT. Amino acids: CASRAVGTGFTGELFF.

The chain joins TRBV19 to TRBJ2-5; 8 nucleotides align to TRBD2. This CDR3 region has 16 residues. Per germline, CDR1 LNHDA and CDR2 SQIVND (reference sequence). The J segment lost 5 bases and the V segment lost 0 bases, leaving 8 bases of the junction unmatched. The CDR3 here is CASSIDAGGYVETQYF. As DNA, the CDR3 is TGTGCCAGTAGTATAGATGCGGGAGGCTATGTGGAGACCCAGTACTTC.

The genes are TRBV27 and TRBJ2-7; D possibly corresponds to TRBD2 (5 bases). Germline V gene data show CDR1 as MNHEY and CDR2 as SMNVEV (reference sequence). V was trimmed by 3 bases and J by 4 bases, leaving 10 bases between them. The CDR3 is made up of 13 amino acids. The CDR3 coding sequence is TGTGCCAGCAGTTTGAGCGGAAGGTACGAGCAGTACTTC. This gives the protein CASSLSGRYEQYF.

This chain joins TRBV15 and TRBJ2-2; D uncertain. Trimming removed 3 bases at V and 8 bases at J, with 7 bases between. The V gene's germline CDR1 is LNHNV and CDR2 YYDKDF (reference sequence). This CDR3 is built from 12 residues. The CDR3 nucleotides read TGTGCCACCAGCAGGGCCCGGGGGGAGCTGTTTTTT. It encodes CATSRARGELFF. The entire variable domain, with the rest obtained from reference TRBV15 and TRBJ2-2, is as follows: DAMVIQNPRYQVTQFGKPVTLSCSQTLNHNVMYWYQQKSSQAPKLLFHYYDKDFNNEADTPDNFQSRRPNTSFCFLDIRSPGLGDTAMYLCATSRARGELFFGEGSRLTVL.

The sample holds one count of this clone. The chain uses TRBV18 and TRBJ2-2; D is unclear. With 1 base removed from V and 7 bases from J, the gap between germline ends came to 7 bases. Germline-derived CDR1 and CDR2 are KGHSH and LQKENI. The CDR3 is 13 residues long. The chain's CDR3 is CASSPQGGGELFF. For the CDR3, the DNA is TGTGCCAGCTCACCACAGGGTGGCGGGGAGCTGTTTTTT.

The V gene is TRBV6-5, the J gene TRBJ1-1; perhaps TRBD1 as D (5 bases). The CDR3 totals 15 residues. The germline V gene encodes CDR1 MNHEY and CDR2 SVGAGI. V lost 6 bases and J lost 2, with 16 bases in between. In nucleotides, the CDR3 is TGTGCCAGCAGCCTTTCGGGGGGTTCCAACACTGAAGCTTTCTTT. Residues: CASSLSGGSNTEAFF.

The chain combines TRBV1 with TRBJ1-5; TRBD1, the table's D call, lacks a check against the DNA. TRBV1 is a pseudogene. The CDR3 loop spans 18 amino acids. CDR3 sequence (DNA): TGCACCAGCCCCTCAAGATGGGAAGGGGCGACTAGCAATCAGCCCCAGCATTTT. Protein sequence: CTSPSRWEGATSNQPQHF.

J is TRBJ1-2 and V is TRBV7-2; TRBD1 is a possible D gene (5 bases). V shed 5 bases and J shed 5 bases, with 15 bases lying between them. Germline V gives CDR1 SGHTA, CDR2 FQGNSA. This CDR3 spans 14 amino acids. DNA of the CDR3: TGTGCCAGCAGCCGCCAGGGTTTTGGGTATGGCTACACCTTC. Translation gives CASSRQGFGYGYTF.

This clone was recorded once. The chain is built from TRBV29-1 and TRBJ2-2; no clear D. Germline assignment: CDR1 SQVTM and CDR2 ANQGSEA. With 3 bases removed from V and 4 bases from J, the gap between germline ends came to 12 bases. The CDR3 has 14 amino acids. The CDR3 DNA sequence: TGCAGCGTTGACGGACCCACCTCCACCGGGGAGCTGTTTTTT. It translates to CSVDGPTSTGELFF.

About this clone: This may come from a read error, since a much larger clone is one base off. V is TRBV11-3 and J is TRBJ2-2; a weak D match, TRBD2 (6 bases). The V gene's germline CDR1 is SGHNT and CDR2 YENEEA. V lost 3 bases to trimming and J lost 1 base, with 6 bases between them. The CDR3 totals 14 residues. Here the CDR3 DNA reads TGTGCCAGCAGCTTGGAGGGGAACACCGGGGAGCTGTTTTTT. This translates into CASSLEGNTGELFF.

This clone turned up a few times. J is TRBJ2-3 and V is TRBV25-1; D gene ambiguous. The CDR3 is 16 amino acids. CDR1 MGHDK and CDR2 SYGVNS come from the germline V gene. Trimming cost V 1 base and J 5 bases, with 16 bases left between them. The CDR3 nucleotides are TGTGCCAGCAGTGAATCGCAGCGCCCGATGGGAGATACGCAGTATTTT. Translating gives CASSESQRPMGDTQYF.

This clone was picked up one time. CDR3 in DNA: TGCAGCGTTAAGGGCCTTGGGTACTACGAGCAGTACTTC. This sequence encodes CSVKGLGYYEQYF. The rearrangement uses TRBV29-1 and TRBJ2-7; D not certain. The V gene's germline CDR1 is SQVTM and CDR2 ANQGSEA. V dropped 5 bases and J dropped 3 bases, with 14 bases sitting between them. The CDR3 length is 13 residues.

The V call is TRBV5-1, the J call TRBJ2-7, with D possibly matching TRBD2 (5 bases). CDR1 and CDR2 (germline): SGHRS, YFSETQ. Between the trimmed V and J ends, which lost 4 bases and 4 bases, there was a span of 12 bases. The CDR3 covers 13 residues. The CDR3 here is CASSATGTYEQYF. CDR3 DNA sequence: TGCGCCAGCAGCGCTACGGGAACTTACGAGCAGTACTTC.

V is TRBV9 and J is TRBJ2-1; 9 bases fit TRBD2. The ends lost 0 bases at V and 2 bases at J; junction bases unmatched: 3. The length of the CDR3 is 16 residues. Germline V gene lookup returns CDR1 SGDLS and CDR2 YYNGEE. In nucleotides, the CDR3 is TGTGCCAGCAGCGTAGGGCTAGCGGGGACCTACAATGAGCAGTTCTTC. It translates to CASSVGLAGTYNEQFF.